The rows below give T cell receptor beta chains drawn from one sample of a study of human T cells and chemical hapten exposure. TCRdb re-derived calls from the RACE reads in MiXCR, one entry per CDR3 protein. This sample carries approximately 68,000 distinct CDR3 sequences, around 7.9% of them seen once, and the ten largest clones take 3% to 4.5%. The sample was whole blood, taken in connection with sensitization to the hapten diphenylcyclopropenone (DPC). All receptors derive from a woman in her forties or fifties with alopecia areata. Some clones in this sample may be carry-over from other donors' samples. Each CDR3 is given with its conserved first and last residue. A D gene is named only where the DNA matches it firmly. Clone size is given for some rows only: seen once, a few or many times, or a class if the clone is expanded.

TRBJ2-2 TRBV11-3 12 NA few CASSSLVGELFF TGTGCCAGCAGCTCCCTGGTCGGGGAGCTGTTTTTT
TRBJ2-5 TRBV2 13 NA few CASRRAFQETQYF TGTGCCAGCAGGCGGGCATTCCAAGAGACCCAGTACTTC
TRBJ2-5 TRBV7-8 14 NA NA CASSLAMGPETQYF TGTGCCAGCAGCTTAGCGATGGGGCCGGAGACCCAGTACTTC
TRBJ1-5 TRBV18 16 NA many CASSPSDSLNNQPQHF TGTGCCAGCTCACCTTCGGACAGCTTGAACAATCAGCCCCAGCATTTT
TRBJ1-4 TRBV4-3 15 NA NA CASSPQGSTNEKLFF TGCGCCAGCAGCCCCCAAGGATCAACTAATGAAAAACTGTTTTTT
TRBJ1-5 TRBV2 15 NA few CASRAGTISNQPQHF TGTGCCAGCAGGGCCGGGACAATCAGCAATCAGCCCCAGCATTTT
TRBJ1-1 TRBV4-2 13 TRBD1 many CASSSRGGSEAFF TGTGCCAGCAGCTCCAGGGGGGGCAGTGAAGCTTTCTTT
TRBJ2-1 TRBV12-3/TRBV12-4 16 NA few CASSPRDWPSAIWKFF TGTGCCAGCAGTCCGCGGGACTGGCCAAGTGCGATTTGGAAGTTCTTC
TRBJ2-3 TRBV20-1 15 NA few CSAASQRVVTDTQYF TGCAGTGCTGCATCTCAGCGGGTAGTCACAGATACGCAGTATTTT
TRBJ2-7 TRBV28 11 NA NA CASRGRYEQYF TGTGCCAGCAGGGGTAGATACGAGCAGTACTTC
TRBJ1-1 TRBV7-2 14 TRBD1 many CASSLKGTGTEAFF TGTGCCAGCAGCTTAAAGGGGACAGGGACCGAAGCTTTCTTT